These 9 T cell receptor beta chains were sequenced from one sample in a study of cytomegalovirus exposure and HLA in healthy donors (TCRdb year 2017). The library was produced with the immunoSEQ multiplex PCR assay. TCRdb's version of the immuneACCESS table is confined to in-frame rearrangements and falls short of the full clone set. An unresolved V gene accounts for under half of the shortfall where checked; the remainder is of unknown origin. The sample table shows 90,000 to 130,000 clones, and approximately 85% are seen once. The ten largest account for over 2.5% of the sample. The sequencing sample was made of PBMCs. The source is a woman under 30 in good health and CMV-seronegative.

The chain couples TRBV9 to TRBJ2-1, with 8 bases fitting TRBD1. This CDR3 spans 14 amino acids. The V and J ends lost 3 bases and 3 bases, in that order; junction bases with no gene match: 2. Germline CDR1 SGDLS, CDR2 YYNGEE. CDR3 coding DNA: TGTGCCAGCAGCGCCGGACAGGGCTACAATGAGCAGTTCTTC. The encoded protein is CASSAGQGYNEQFF.

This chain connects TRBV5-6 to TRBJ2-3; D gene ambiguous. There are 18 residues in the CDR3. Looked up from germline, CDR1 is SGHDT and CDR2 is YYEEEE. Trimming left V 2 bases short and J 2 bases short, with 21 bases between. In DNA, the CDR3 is TGTGCCAGCAGCTTTTCCCCAGTAACATCTCGATCCACAGATACGCAGTATTTT. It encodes CASSFSPVTSRSTDTQYF. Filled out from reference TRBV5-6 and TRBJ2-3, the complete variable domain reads DAGVTQSPTHLIKTRGQQVTLRCSPKSGHDTVSWYQQALGQGPQFIFQYYEEEERQRGNFPDRFSGHQFPNYSSELNVNALLLGDSALYLCASSFSPVTSRSTDTQYFGPGTRLTVL.

The CDR3 loop reads CASILAGAGDTGELFF. The DNA of the CDR3 is TGTGCCAGCATCCTAGCGGGGGCTGGTGACACCGGGGAGCTGTTTTTT. The V call is TRBV13, the J call TRBJ2-2; 10 bases agree with TRBD2. The CDR3 is 16 amino acids. After removal of 7 bases from V and 3 bases from J, the junction contained 8 bases not matched to a gene. In germline, CDR1 is PRHDT, CDR2 FYEKMQ (reference sequence).

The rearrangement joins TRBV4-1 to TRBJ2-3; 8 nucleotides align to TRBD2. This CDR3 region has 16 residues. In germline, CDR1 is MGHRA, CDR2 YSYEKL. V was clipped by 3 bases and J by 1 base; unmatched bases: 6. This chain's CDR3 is CASSQAGTRGTDTQYF. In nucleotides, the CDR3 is TGCGCCAGCAGCCAGGCCGGGACTAGGGGCACAGATACGCAGTATTTT.

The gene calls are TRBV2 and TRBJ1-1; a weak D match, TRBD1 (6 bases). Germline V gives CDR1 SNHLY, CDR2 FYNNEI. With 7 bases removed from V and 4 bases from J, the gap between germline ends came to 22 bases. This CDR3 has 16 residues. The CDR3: CASTKIGWEGGTEAFF. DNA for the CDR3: TGTGCCAGCACTAAAATAGGGTGGGAGGGGGGCACTGAAGCTTTCTTT. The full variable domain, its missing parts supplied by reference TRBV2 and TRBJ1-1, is EPEVTQTPSHQVTQMGQEVILRCVPISNHLYFYWYRQILGQKVEFLVSFYNNEISEKSEIFDDQFSVERPDGSNFTLKIRSTKLEDSAMYFCASTKIGWEGGTEAFFGQGTRLTVV.

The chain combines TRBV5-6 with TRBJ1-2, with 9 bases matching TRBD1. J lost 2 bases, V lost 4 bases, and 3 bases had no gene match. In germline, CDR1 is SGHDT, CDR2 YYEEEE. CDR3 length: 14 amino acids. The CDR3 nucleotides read TGTGCCAGCAGCGCGGGGACAGGGAACTATGGCTACACCTTC. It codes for CASSAGTGNYGYTF.

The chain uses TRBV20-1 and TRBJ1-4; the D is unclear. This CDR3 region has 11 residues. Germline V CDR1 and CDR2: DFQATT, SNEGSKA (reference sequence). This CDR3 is CIGGNNEKLFF. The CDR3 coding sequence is TGCATCGGCGGCAATAATGAAAAACTGTTTTTT.

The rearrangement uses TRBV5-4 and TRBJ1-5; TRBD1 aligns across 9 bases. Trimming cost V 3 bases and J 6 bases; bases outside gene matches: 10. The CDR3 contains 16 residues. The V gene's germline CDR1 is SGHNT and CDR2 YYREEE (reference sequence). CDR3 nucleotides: TGTGCCAGCAGCTACACAGGGGGCGGATGGAGTCAGCCCCAGCATTTT. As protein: CASSYTGGGWSQPQHF.

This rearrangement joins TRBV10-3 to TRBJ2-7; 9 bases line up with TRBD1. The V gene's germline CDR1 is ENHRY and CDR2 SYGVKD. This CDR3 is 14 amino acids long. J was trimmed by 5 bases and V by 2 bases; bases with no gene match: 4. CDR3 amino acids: CAISETGGNDEQYF. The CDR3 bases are TGTGCCATCAGTGAGACAGGGGGCAACGACGAGCAGTACTTC.